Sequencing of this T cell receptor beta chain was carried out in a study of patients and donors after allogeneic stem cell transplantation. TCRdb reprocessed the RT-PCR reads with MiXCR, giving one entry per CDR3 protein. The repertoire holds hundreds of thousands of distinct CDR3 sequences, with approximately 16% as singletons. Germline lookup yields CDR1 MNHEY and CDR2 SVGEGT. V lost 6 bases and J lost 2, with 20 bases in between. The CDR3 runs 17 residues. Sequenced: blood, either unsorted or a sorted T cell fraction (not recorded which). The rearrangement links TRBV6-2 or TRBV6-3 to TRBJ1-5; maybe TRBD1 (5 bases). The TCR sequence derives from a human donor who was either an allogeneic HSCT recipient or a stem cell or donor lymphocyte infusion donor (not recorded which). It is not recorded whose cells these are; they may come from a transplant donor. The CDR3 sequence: CASSLSTGTMGNQPQHF. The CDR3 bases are TGTGCCAGCAGCCTTTCTACCGGGACCATGGGCAATCAGCCCCAGCATTTT.